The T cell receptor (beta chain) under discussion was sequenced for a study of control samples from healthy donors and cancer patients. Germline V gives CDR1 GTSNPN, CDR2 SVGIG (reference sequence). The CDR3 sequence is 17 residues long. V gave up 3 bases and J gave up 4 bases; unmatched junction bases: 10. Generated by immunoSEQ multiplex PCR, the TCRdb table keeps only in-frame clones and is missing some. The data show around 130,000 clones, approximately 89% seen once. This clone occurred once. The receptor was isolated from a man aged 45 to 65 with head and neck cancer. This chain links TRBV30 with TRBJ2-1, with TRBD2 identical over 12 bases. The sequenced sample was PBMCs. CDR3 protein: CAWSPTRLAGVYNEQFF. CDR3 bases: TGTGCCTGGAGCCCGACTCGACTAGCGGGGGTTTACAATGAGCAGTTCTTC.